This passage covers 31 T cell receptor beta chains from one sample sequenced in a study of blood T cell repertoires in COVID-19. Here immunoSEQ multiplex PCR was the method, and the copy in TCRdb shows in-frame clones only, minus some. The sample shows roughly 280,000 clones, around 90% of them seen only once. What was sequenced was peripheral blood. Source of these receptors: a woman in her fifties or sixties who had recovered from COVID-19.

This sequence joins TRBV11-1 and TRBJ2-7, with D possibly TRBD2 on 5 matching bases. CDR3 length: 15 amino acids. Germline CDR1 and CDR2: SGHAT and FQDESV (reference sequence). V lost 2 bases and J 2 bases, leaving 13 bases between the germline ends. The CDR3 DNA follows: TGTGCCAGCAGCTTAAATGAAGGAGGAACCTACGAGCAGTACTTC. As protein: CASSLNEGGTYEQYF.

The J gene is TRBJ1-1, the V gene TRBV4-3; D unresolved. The length of the CDR3 is 16 residues. V was clipped by 0 bases and J by 0 bases, with 11 bases between them. Germline loops: CDR1 LGHNA, CDR2 YSLEER. In nucleotides, the CDR3 is TGCGCCAGCAGCCAAGAATTGGCCTTAATGAACACTGAAGCTTTCTTT. Translated, it gives CASSQELALMNTEAFF.

As regards this clone: This CDR3 is also generated by other DNA sequences in the sample. CDR3 protein: CASSSDRVYEQYF. CDR3 bases: TGTGCCAGCAGCTCGGACAGGGTTTACGAGCAGTACTTC. The chain carries TRBV5-4 and TRBJ2-7; 8 bases line up with TRBD1. The germline V gene encodes CDR1 SGHNT and CDR2 YYREEE (reference sequence). The CDR3 sequence is 13 residues long. V trimming: 3 bases; J trimming: 4 bases; junction bases outside the gene matches: 3.

V gene TRBV10-2 combines with J gene TRBJ2-7; 8 bases map to TRBD1. This CDR3 has 15 amino acids. Per the germline V gene, CDR1 is WSHSY and CDR2 is SAAADI. Trimming took 7 bases from V and 0 from J; bases not matched to a gene: 8. CDR3 nucleotides: TGCGCCAGCATTATCGGCCAGGGGGCCTCCTACGAGCAGTACTTC. The encoded protein is CASIIGQGASYEQYF.

The chain uses TRBV23-1 and TRBJ2-7; the D is unclear. TRBV23-1 is sorted into the ORF group, with uncertain function. The CDR3 spans 12 residues. V shed 1 base and J shed 4 bases, with 5 bases lying between them. Written as DNA, the CDR3 is TGCGCCAGCAGTCAATTGACTTACGAGCAGTACTTC. It yields the protein CASSQLTYEQYF.

This chain connects TRBV11-3 to TRBJ2-1; 9 bases fit TRBD1. CDR3 length: 17 amino acids. Trimming cost V 4 bases and J 4 bases; bases outside gene matches: 11. CDR1 SGHNT and CDR2 YENEEA come from the germline V gene. The CDR3 protein is CASSSRNRGPRYNEQFF. CDR3 nucleotides: TGTGCCAGCAGCTCCCGTAACAGGGGGCCAAGATACAATGAGCAGTTCTTC.

The chain couples TRBV5-5 to TRBJ2-1; 11 bases are shared with TRBD1. V dropped 3 bases and J dropped 8; count of bases not matched to a gene: 4. The CDR3 is 14 amino acids. Germline-derived CDR1 and CDR2 are SGHKS and YYEKEE (reference sequence). The CDR3 loop is CASSYRTGGDEQFF. Written as DNA, the CDR3 is TGTGCCAGCAGCTACCGGACAGGGGGCGATGAGCAGTTCTTC.

The V gene is TRBV5-6, the J gene TRBJ1-1; D call uncertain. This CDR3 is 12 amino acids long. Trimming shortened V by 1 base and J by 8 bases, and 9 bases separated the two germline ends. Germline CDR1 SGHDT, CDR2 YYEEEE. This CDR3 reads CASSLSRKEAFF. The CDR3 DNA sequence: TGTGCCAGCAGCTTGAGCAGGAAAGAAGCTTTCTTT.

The chain uses TRBV7-6 and TRBJ1-3; 10 bases map to TRBD1. V shed 5 bases, J shed 0 bases, and the junction held 16 bases outside the gene matches. There are 20 residues in the CDR3. The germline V gene has CDR1 SGHVS and CDR2 FNYEAQ. In DNA form, the CDR3 reads TGTGCCAGCAGCCCAACAGGGGGATGGGACAGGGGATACTCTGGAAACACCATATATTTT. It yields the protein CASSPTGGWDRGYSGNTIYF.

The chain links TRBV6-5 to TRBJ2-7, with 8 bases matching TRBD1. The CDR3 contains 14 residues. The V gene end was trimmed by 7 bases and the J gene end by 2 bases; junction bases not matched to a gene: 7. The germline CDR1 and CDR2 sequences are MNHEY and SVGAGI. The CDR3 nucleotides read TGTGCCAGCAATCCTACACAGGGGGCCTACGAGCAGTACTTC. Amino acids: CASNPTQGAYEQYF.

The rearrangement links TRBV21-1 to TRBJ2-1; TRBD1 is the table's D call, not checked against the DNA. TRBV21-1 is classified as a pseudogene. The CDR3 contains 17 residues. DNA for the CDR3: TGTGCCAGCAGCACAAACAGGGGCCTCGGAACCTACAATGAGCAGTTCTTC. It yields the protein CASSTNRGLGTYNEQFF.

The chain is built from TRBV9 and TRBJ2-1; 11 bases are a match to TRBD2. The junction had 18 bases not matched to a gene; V was cut back by 3 bases and J by 13 bases. Germline V gene sequence: CDR1 SGDLS, CDR2 YYNGEE. The CDR3 has 17 amino acids. CDR3 amino acids: CASSARPTGLAGGGQFF. For the CDR3, the DNA is TGTGCCAGCAGCGCAAGGCCGACGGGGCTAGCGGGAGGTGGTCAGTTCTTC.

Written as DNA, the CDR3 is TGTGCCAGCAGTCCGACAGGGGGCGGGTACGAGCAGTACTTC. Amino acids: CASSPTGGGYEQYF. This sequence joins TRBV6-1 and TRBJ2-7; 10 positions agree with TRBD1. This CDR3 has 14 residues. Germline-derived CDR1 and CDR2 are MNHNS and SASEGT. The ends lost 5 bases at V and 4 bases at J; junction bases unmatched: 5.

The V and J genes are TRBV6-2 or TRBV6-3 and TRBJ1-2; 7 positions match TRBD1. The CDR3 spans 14 residues. V was clipped by 4 bases and J by 7 bases; unmatched bases: 9. Germline CDR1 reads MNHEY; CDR2 reads SVGEGT. CDR3 DNA: TGTGCCAGCAGTTTGGGCGGGACAGTCTCTGGCTACACCTTC. Protein product: CASSLGGTVSGYTF.

V usage is TRBV27 and J usage is TRBJ2-3; 10 nucleotides match TRBD2. The CDR3 spans 18 residues. The germline gives CDR1 MNHEY, CDR2 SMNVEV (reference sequence). After removal of 7 bases from V and 0 bases from J, the junction contained 13 bases not matched to a gene. The CDR3 loop is CASTLSGGGWASTDTQYF. In nucleotides, the CDR3 is TGTGCCAGCACCTTAAGCGGGGGGGGTTGGGCGAGCACAGATACGCAGTATTTT.

The chain has TRBV23-1 and TRBJ2-7, with TRBD1 matching 10 bases. TRBV23-1 is an open reading frame whose function is uncertain. J lost 3 bases, V lost 0 bases, and 8 bases had no gene match. The CDR3 totals 17 residues. In nucleotides, the CDR3 is TGCGCCAGCAGTCAATCAACGGGACAGGGGAGAATCTACGAGCAGTACTTC. Translation: CASSQSTGQGRIYEQYF.

This chain links TRBV18 with TRBJ1-2; TRBD1 matches at 10 bases. Germline V gives CDR1 KGHSH, CDR2 LQKENI. The length of the CDR3 is 16 residues. Trimming cost V 2 bases and J 7 bases; bases outside gene matches: 10. The CDR3 DNA sequence: TGTGCCAGCTCACCAAAATTGGCGACAGGGGGCCTTGGCTACACCTTC. Its protein product is CASSPKLATGGLGYTF.

This clone has a handful of counts. The CDR3 DNA sequence: TGCGCCAGCAGCAGGGACACCTTCTCCTATAATTCACCCCTCCACTTT. It yields the protein CASSRDTFSYNSPLHF. The V and J genes are TRBV5-1 and TRBJ1-6; maybe TRBD1 (6 bases). The germline gives CDR1 SGHRS, CDR2 YFSETQ. The ends were cut back, 4 bases at V and 0 bases at J, with 11 bases in the middle. The CDR3 is 16 amino acids.

This clone was detected only once. The chain employs TRBV7-2 and TRBJ2-5; D not resolved. The CDR3 is made up of 12 amino acids. CDR1 SGHTA and CDR2 FQGNSA come from the germline V gene. The V gene lost 3 bases and the J gene lost 5 bases, with 7 bases spanning the gap. CDR3 in amino acids: CASSFTRETQYF. The CDR3 bases are TGTGCCAGCAGCTTTACCAGGGAGACCCAGTACTTC.

This clone has a handful of counts. The chain joins TRBV3-1 (or the pseudogene TRBV3-2) to TRBJ2-3; 13 nucleotides agree with TRBD2. Germline CDR1 and CDR2: LGHDT and YNNKEL (reference sequence). Trimming removed 5 bases from V and 3 bases from J; junction bases left unmatched: 8. This CDR3 has 17 amino acids. CDR3 sequence: CASSFRTSGSLTDTQYF. The CDR3 region has the DNA TGTGCCAGCAGCTTCCGGACTAGCGGGAGTTTAACAGATACGCAGTATTTT.

The gene calls are TRBV5-4 and TRBJ1-2; 7 bases are shared with TRBD1. The CDR3 consists of 15 residues. CDR1 is SGHNT, CDR2 YYREEE, per germline (reference sequence). The V gene end was trimmed by 1 base and the J gene end by 2 bases; junction bases not matched to a gene: 5. The CDR3 is CASSLLQGGNYGYTF. CDR3 nucleotide sequence: TGTGCCAGCAGCTTGCTCCAGGGGGGAAACTATGGCTACACCTTC.

The V and J genes are TRBV5-6 and TRBJ1-2, with no clear D. The CDR3 consists of 13 residues. Germline lookup yields CDR1 SGHDT and CDR2 YYEEEE. V gave up 1 base and J gave up 3 bases, with 7 bases separating them. The CDR3 nucleotides are TGTGCCAGCAGCTTGCCGGAGGACTATGGCTACACCTTC. This translates into CASSLPEDYGYTF.

This clone showed up just a few times. V is TRBV19 and J is TRBJ2-1; 7 nucleotides match TRBD2. V lost 3 bases, J lost 6 bases, and 5 bases stayed unmatched. This CDR3 comprises 14 residues. Germline V CDR1 and CDR2: LNHDA, SQIVND (reference sequence). The CDR3 protein is CASSMTSTFNEQFF. In DNA, the CDR3 is TGTGCCAGTAGTATGACTAGCACCTTCAATGAGCAGTTCTTC.

This clone has only one observation. The chain recombines TRBV5-6 with TRBJ1-1; D perhaps matches TRBD1 (5 bases). This CDR3 contains 13 residues. Germline CDR1 and CDR2: SGHDT and YYEEEE. V lost 0 bases, J lost 3 bases, and 6 bases lay in between. The CDR3 loop is CASSLAGYTEAFF. CDR3 nucleotide sequence: TGTGCCAGCAGCTTGGCAGGGTACACTGAAGCTTTCTTT.

The chain couples TRBV6-2 or TRBV6-3 to TRBJ1-1, with D unclear. The CDR3 runs to 14 residues. Germline values: CDR1 MNHEY, CDR2 SVGEGT. The V end lost 2 bases, the J end lost 3 bases, and 10 bases lay between the germline ends. The CDR3 nucleotides read TGTGCCAGCAGTTACCTCGGGGTTGACACTGAAGCTTTCTTT. Translating gives CASSYLGVDTEAFF.

The J gene is TRBJ2-5, the V gene TRBV29-1, with TRBD2 identical over 8 bases. Germline CDR1 reads SQVTM; CDR2 reads ANQGSEA. V trimming: 4 bases; J trimming: 3 bases; junction bases outside the gene matches: 1. The CDR3 is 12 residues long. The CDR3 DNA reads as TGCAGCGTTGCGACTAGCGAAGAGACCCAGTACTTC. This sequence encodes CSVATSEETQYF. The complete variable domain, with remaining parts taken from reference TRBV29-1 and TRBJ2-5, reads SAVISQKPSRDICQRGTSLTIQCQVDSQVTMMFWYRQQPGQSLTLIATANQGSEATYESGFVIDKFPISRPNLTFSTLTVSNMSPEDSSIYLCSVATSEETQYFGPGTRLLVL.

This chain links TRBV5-1 with TRBJ2-3; TRBD2 agrees at 9 bases. V was clipped by 0 bases and J by 4 bases; unmatched bases: 6. The CDR3 has 16 amino acids. The germline CDR1 and CDR2 sequences are SGHRS and YFSETQ. CDR3 region: CASSLVGAGGPDTQYF. CDR3 nucleotides: TGCGCCAGCAGCTTGGTTGGAGCGGGAGGTCCAGATACGCAGTATTTT.

The chain carries TRBV30 and TRBJ2-7; tentative D call: TRBD2 (5 bases). Germline CDR1 and CDR2: GTSNPN and SVGIG (reference sequence). The V gene lost 8 bases and the J gene lost 3 bases, with 17 bases spanning the gap. The CDR3 has 13 amino acids. The CDR3 sequence is CALESVEGYEQYF. For the CDR3, the DNA is TGTGCCCTGGAGAGCGTAGAGGGCTACGAGCAGTACTTC.

The chain uses TRBV5-1 and TRBJ2-5, with no clear D. The CDR3 length is 13 residues. V was cut by 4 bases and J by 1 base, with 8 bases left in between. The germline V gene has CDR1 SGHRS and CDR2 YFSETQ. The CDR3 region has the DNA TGCGCCAGCAGCCTGACATTCCAAGAGACCCAGTACTTC. Its translation: CASSLTFQETQYF.

This chain connects TRBV11-1 to TRBJ2-7; 9 bases are shared with TRBD2. CDR1 SGHAT and CDR2 FQDESV come from the germline V gene (reference sequence). The V and J ends lost 4 bases and 6 bases, in that order; junction bases with no gene match: 4. This CDR3 has 13 residues. As DNA, the CDR3 is TGTGCCAGCAGCTCCTGGACTAGCGCCGAGCAGTACTTC. This translates into CASSSWTSAEQYF.

This chain uses TRBV18 with TRBJ2-7, with a weak D call TRBD2 (5 bases). Germline lookup yields CDR1 KGHSH and CDR2 LQKENI. The ends were cut back, 2 bases at V and 2 bases at J, with 10 bases in the middle. The CDR3 consists of 14 residues. The CDR3, as DNA: TGTGCCAGCTCACCAGTAAGCGGCCCCTACGAGCAGTACTTC. Translation gives CASSPVSGPYEQYF.